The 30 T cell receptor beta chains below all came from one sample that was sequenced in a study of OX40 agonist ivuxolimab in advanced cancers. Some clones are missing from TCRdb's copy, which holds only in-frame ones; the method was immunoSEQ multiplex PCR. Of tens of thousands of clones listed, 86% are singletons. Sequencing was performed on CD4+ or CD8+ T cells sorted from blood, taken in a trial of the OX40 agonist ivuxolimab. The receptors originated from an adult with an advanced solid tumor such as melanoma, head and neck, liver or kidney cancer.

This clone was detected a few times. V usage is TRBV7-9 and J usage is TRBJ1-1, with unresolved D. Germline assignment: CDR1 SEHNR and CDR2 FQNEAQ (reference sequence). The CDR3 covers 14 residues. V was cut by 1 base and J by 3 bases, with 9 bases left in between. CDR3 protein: CASSLDPDYTEAFF. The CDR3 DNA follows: TGTGCCAGCAGCTTAGATCCGGATTACACTGAAGCTTTCTTT.

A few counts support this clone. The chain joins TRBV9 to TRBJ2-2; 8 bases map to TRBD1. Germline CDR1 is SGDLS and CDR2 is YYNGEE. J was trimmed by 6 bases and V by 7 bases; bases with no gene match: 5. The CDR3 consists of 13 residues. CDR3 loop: CASRGQEAGELFF. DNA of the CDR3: TGTGCCAGCCGGGGACAGGAGGCCGGGGAGCTGTTTTTT.

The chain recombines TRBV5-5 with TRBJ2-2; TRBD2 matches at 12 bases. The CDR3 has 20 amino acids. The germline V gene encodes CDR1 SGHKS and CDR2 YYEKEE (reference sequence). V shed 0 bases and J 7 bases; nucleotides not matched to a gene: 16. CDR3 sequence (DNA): TGTGCCAGCAGCTTGGGACCTCTAGCGGGGGGGCCGAAGGATGTCGGGGAGCTGTTTTTT. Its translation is CASSLGPLAGGPKDVGELFF.

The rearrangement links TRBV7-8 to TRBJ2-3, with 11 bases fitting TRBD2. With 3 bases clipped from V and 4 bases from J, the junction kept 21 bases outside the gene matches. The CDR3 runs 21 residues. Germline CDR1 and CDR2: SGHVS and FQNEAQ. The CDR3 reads CASSFPDLTSGIWGGADTQYF. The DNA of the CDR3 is TGTGCCAGCAGCTTCCCCGACTTGACTAGCGGGATATGGGGGGGCGCAGATACGCAGTATTTT.

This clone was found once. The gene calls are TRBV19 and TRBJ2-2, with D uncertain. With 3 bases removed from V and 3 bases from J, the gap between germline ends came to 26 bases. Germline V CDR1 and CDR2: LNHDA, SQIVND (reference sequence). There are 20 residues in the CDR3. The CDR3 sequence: CASSMKEGSLLIKDTGELFF. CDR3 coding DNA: TGTGCCAGTAGTATGAAGGAAGGTAGCTTGTTGATAAAAGACACCGGGGAGCTGTTTTTT. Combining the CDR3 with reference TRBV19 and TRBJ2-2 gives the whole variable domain DGGITQSPKYLFRKEGQNVTLSCEQNLNHDAMYWYRQDPGQGLRLIYYSQIVNDFQKGDIAEGYSVSREKKESFPLTVTSAQKNPTAFYLCASSMKEGSLLIKDTGELFFGEGSRLTVL.

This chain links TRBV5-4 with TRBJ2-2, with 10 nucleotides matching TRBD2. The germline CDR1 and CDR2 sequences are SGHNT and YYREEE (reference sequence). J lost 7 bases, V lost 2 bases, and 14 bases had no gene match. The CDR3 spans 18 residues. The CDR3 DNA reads TGTGCCAGCAGCTTAGGGCCTCGGGGAACTAGCGGGGTCGGGGAGCTGTTTTTT. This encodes CASSLGPRGTSGVGELFF.

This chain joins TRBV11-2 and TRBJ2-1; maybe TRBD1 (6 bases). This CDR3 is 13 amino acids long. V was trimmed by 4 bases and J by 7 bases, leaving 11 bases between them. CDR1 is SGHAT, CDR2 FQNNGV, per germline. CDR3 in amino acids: CASSSQGTNEQFF. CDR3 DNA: TGTGCCAGCAGCTCGCAGGGGACGAATGAGCAGTTCTTC.

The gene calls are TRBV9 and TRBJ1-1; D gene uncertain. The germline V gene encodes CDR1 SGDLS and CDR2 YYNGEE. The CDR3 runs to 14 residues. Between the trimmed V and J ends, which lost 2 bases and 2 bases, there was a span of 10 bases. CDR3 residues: CASSVTTANTEAFF. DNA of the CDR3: TGTGCCAGCAGCGTGACAACCGCTAACACTGAAGCTTTCTTT.

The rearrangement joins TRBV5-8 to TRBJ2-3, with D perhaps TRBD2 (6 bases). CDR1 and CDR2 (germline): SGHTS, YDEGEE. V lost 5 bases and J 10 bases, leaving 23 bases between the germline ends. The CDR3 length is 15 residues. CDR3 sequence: CASSYAGTAPYAQYF. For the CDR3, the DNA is TGTGCCAGCAGTTACGCCGGGACTGCTCCCTACGCGCAGTATTTT.

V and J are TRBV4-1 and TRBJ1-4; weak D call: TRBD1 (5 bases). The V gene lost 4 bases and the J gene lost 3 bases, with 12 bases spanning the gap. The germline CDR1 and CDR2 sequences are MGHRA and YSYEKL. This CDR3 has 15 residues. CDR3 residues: CASSLSRVSNEKLFF. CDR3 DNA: TGCGCCAGCAGCCTCAGCAGGGTCTCTAATGAAAAACTGTTTTTT.

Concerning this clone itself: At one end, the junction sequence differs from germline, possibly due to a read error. CDR3 DNA sequence: TGTGCCAGCACCTTAGGGGGGGCGGGTGAGACCCAGTACTTC. Translating it yields CASTLGGAGETQYF. The chain joins TRBV7-2 to TRBJ2-5, with D tentatively TRBD2 (7 bases). Germline CDR1 is SGHTA and CDR2 is FQGNSA. CDR3 length: 14 residues.

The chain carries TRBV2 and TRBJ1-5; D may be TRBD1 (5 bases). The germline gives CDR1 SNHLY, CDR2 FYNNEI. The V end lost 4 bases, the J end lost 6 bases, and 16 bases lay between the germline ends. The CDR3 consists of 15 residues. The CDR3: CASSGSLRGGQPQHF. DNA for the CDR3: TGTGCCAGCAGTGGAAGCCTTAGGGGCGGTCAGCCCCAGCATTTT.

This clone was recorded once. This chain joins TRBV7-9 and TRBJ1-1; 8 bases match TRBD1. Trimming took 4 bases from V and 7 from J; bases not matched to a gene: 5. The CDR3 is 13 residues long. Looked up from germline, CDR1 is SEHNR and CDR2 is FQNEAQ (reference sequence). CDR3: CASSSDREREAFF. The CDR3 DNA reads TGTGCCAGCAGCTCGGACAGGGAACGTGAAGCTTTCTTT.

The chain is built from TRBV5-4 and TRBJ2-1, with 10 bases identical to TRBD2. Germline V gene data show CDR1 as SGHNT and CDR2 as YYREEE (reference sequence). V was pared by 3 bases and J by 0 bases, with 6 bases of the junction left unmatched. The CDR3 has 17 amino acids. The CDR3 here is CASSSGLAATSYNEQFF. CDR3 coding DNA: TGTGCCAGCAGCTCTGGACTAGCGGCGACCTCCTACAATGAGCAGTTCTTC.

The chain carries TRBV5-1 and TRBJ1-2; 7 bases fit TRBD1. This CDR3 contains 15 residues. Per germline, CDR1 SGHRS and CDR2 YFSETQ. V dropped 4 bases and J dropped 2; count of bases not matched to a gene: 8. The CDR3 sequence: CASSMGQLLNYGYTF. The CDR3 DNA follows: TGCGCCAGCAGCATGGGACAGCTATTAAACTATGGCTACACCTTC. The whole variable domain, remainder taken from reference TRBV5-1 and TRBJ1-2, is KAGVTQTPRYLIKTRGQQVTLSCSPISGHRSVSWYQQTPGQGLQFLFEYFSETQRNKGNFPGRFSGRQFSNSRSEMNVSTLELGDSALYLCASSMGQLLNYGYTFGSGTRLTVV.

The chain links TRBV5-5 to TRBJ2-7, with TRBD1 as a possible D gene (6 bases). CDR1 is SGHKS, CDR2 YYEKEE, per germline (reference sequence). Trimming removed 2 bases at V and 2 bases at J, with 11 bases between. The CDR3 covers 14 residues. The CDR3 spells CASSFSGTTYEQYF. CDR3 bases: TGTGCCAGCAGCTTTTCCGGGACAACCTACGAGCAGTACTTC.

The CDR3 is CASSTSVGADTQYF. CDR3 coding DNA: TGTGCCAGCAGTACATCCGTTGGAGCAGATACGCAGTATTTT. This chain links TRBV28 with TRBJ2-3; D is unclear. This CDR3 is built from 14 residues. The V end lost 5 bases, the J end lost 4 bases, and 13 bases lay between the germline ends. Germline V gene data show CDR1 as MDHEN and CDR2 as SYDVKM.

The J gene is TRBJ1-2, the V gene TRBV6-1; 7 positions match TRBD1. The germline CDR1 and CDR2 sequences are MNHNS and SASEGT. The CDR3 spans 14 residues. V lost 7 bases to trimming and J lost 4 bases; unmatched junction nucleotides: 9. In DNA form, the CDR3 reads TGTGCCAGCACCCCCGCCAGGGGGATCTATGGCTACACCTTC. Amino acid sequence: CASTPARGIYGYTF.

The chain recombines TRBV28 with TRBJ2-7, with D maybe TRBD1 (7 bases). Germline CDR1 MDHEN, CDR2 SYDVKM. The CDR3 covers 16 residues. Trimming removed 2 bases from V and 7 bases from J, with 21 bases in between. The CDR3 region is CASSLQGGVWGKEQYF. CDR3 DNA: TGTGCCAGCAGTTTACAGGGGGGCGTTTGGGGCAAGGAGCAGTACTTC.

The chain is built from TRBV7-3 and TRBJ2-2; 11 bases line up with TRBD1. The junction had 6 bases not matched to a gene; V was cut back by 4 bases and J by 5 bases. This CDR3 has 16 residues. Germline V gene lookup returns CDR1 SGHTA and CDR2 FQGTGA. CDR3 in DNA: TGTGCCAGCAGCTCGGGACAGGGGGTCGAAACCGGGGAGCTGTTTTTT. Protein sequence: CASSSGQGVETGELFF.

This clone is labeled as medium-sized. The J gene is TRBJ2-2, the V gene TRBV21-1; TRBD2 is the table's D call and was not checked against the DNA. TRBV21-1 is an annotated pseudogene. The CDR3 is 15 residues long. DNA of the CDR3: TGTGCCAGCAGCAACCTAGCGGGGGACACCGGGGAGCTGTTTTTT. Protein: CASSNLAGDTGELFF.

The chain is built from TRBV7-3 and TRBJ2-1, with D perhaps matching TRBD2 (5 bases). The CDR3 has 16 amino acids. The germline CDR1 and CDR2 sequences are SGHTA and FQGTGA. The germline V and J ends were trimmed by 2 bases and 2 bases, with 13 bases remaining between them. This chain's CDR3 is CASSLEAGPPYNEQFF. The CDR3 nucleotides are TGTGCCAGCAGCTTAGAGGCGGGTCCTCCCTACAATGAGCAGTTCTTC. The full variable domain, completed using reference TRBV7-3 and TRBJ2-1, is GAGVSQTPSNKVTEKGKYVELRCDPISGHTALYWYRQSLGQGPEFLIYFQGTGAADDSGLPNDRFFAVRPEGSVSTLKIQRTERGDSAVYLCASSLEAGPPYNEQFFGPGTRLTVL.

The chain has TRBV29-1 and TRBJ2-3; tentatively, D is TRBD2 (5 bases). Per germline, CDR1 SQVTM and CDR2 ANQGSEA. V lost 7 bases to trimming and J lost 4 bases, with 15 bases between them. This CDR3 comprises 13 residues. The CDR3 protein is CSAGSEVADTQYF. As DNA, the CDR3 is TGCAGCGCTGGGTCGGAGGTTGCAGATACGCAGTATTTT.

In nucleotides, the CDR3 is TGTGCCAGCAGCGTAGCACTTGGCAGGGGAGGGACCGGGGAGCTGTTTTTT. Its translation is CASSVALGRGGTGELFF. The chain has TRBV9 and TRBJ2-2, with a weak D call TRBD2 (7 bases). Looked up from germline, CDR1 is SGDLS and CDR2 is YYNGEE. V was trimmed by 0 bases and J by 5 bases, leaving 17 bases between them. CDR3 size: 17 residues. Based on the CDR3 plus reference TRBV9 and TRBJ2-2, the full variable domain is DSGVTQTPKHLITATGQRVTLRCSPRSGDLSVYWYQQSLDQGLQFLIQYYNGEERAKGNILERFSAQQFPDLHSELNLSSLELGDSALYFCASSVALGRGGTGELFFGEGSRLTVL.

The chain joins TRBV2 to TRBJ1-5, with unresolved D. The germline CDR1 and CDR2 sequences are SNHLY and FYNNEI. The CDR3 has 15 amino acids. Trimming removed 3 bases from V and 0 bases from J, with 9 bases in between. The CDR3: CASSDGGFSNQPQHF. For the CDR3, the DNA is TGTGCCAGCAGTGACGGAGGGTTTAGCAATCAGCCCCAGCATTTT.

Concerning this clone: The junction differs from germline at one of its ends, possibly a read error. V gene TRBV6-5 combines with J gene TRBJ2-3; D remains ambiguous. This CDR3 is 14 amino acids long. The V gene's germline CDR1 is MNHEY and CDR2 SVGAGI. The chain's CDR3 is CTSSYSRFTDTQYF. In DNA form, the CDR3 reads TGTACCAGCAGTTACTCGAGATTCACAGATACGCAGTATTTT.

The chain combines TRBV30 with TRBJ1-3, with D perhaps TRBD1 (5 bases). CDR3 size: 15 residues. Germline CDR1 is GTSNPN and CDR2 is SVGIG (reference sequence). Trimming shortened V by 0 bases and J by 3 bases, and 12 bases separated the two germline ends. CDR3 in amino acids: CAWSVGGTGGNTIYF. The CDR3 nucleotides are TGTGCCTGGAGTGTAGGTGGGACGGGTGGAAACACCATATATTTT.

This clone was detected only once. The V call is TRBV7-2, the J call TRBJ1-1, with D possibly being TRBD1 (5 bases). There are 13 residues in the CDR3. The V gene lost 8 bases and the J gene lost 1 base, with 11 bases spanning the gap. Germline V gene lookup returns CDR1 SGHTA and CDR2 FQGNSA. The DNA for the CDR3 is TGTGCCAGCCAGGGTGTACGGAACACTGAAGCTTTCTTT. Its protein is CASQGVRNTEAFF.

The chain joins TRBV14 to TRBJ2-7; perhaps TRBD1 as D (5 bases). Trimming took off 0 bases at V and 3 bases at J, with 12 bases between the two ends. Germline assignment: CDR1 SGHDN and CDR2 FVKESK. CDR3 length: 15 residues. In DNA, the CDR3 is TGTGCCAGCAGCCAAGAAACGCAGGGCGGCTACGAGCAGTACTTC. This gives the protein CASSQETQGGYEQYF.

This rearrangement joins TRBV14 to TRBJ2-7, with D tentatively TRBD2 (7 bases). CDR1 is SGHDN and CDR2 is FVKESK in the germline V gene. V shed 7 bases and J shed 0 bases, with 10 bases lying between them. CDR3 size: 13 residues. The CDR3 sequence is CASTRGASYEQYF. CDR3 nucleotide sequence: TGTGCCAGCACCCGGGGGGCCTCCTACGAGCAGTACTTC.